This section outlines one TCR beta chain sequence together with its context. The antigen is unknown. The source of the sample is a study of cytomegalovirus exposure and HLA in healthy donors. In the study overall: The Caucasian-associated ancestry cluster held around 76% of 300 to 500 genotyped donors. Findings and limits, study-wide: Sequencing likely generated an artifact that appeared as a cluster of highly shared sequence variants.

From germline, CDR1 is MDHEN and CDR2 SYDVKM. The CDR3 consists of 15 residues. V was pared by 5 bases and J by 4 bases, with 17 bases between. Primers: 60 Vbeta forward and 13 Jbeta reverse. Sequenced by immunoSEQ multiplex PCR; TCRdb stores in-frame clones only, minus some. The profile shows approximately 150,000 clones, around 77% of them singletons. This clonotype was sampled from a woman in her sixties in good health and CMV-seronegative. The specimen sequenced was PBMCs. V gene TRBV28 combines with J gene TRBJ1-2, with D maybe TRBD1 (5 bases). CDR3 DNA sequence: TGTGCCAGCAGTGTTGTGCAGGGAAGTCCCTATGGCTACACCTTC. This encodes CASSVVQGSPYGYTF.